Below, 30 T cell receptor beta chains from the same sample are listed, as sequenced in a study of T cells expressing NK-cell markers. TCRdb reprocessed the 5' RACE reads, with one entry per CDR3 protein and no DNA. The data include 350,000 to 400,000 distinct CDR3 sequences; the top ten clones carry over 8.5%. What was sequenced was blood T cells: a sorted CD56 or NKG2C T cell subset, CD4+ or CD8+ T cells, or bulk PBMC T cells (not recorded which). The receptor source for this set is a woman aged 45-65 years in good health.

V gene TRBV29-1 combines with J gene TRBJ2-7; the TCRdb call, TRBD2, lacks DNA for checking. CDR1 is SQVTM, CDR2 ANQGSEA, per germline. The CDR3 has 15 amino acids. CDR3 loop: CSVESTGTSSYEQYF.

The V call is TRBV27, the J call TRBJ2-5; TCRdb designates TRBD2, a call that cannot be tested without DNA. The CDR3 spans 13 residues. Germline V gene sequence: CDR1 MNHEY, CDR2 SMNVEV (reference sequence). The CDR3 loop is CASSRTSKETQYF.

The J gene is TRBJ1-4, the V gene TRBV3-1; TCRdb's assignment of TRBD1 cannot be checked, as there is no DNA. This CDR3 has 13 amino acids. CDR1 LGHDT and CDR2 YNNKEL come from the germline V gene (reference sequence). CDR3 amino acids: CASSPDRSKKLFF.

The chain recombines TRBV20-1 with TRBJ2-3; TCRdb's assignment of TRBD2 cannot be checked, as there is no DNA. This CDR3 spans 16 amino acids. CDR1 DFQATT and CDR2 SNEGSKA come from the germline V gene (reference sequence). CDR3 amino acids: CSAPPWASGVSDTQYF.

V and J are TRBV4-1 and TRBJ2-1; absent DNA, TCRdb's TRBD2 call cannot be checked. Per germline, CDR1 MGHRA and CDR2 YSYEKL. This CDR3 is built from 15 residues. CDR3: CASSLSGRAVNEQFF.

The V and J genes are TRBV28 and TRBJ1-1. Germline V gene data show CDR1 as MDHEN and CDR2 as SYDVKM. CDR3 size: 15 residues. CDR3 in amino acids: CASSLVRVMNTEAFF.

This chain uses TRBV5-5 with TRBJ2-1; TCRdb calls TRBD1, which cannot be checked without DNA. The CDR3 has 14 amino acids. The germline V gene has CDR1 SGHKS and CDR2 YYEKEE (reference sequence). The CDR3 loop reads CASSSDRAYNEQFF.

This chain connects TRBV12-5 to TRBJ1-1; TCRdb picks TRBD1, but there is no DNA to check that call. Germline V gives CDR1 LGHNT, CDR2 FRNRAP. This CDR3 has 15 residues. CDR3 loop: CASGFRATGLTEAFF.

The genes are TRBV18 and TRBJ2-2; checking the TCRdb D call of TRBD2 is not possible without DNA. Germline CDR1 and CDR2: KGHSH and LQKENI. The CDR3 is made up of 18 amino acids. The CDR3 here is CASSPFGLAGANTGELFF.

This CDR3 reads CASSETAPTYEQYF. The V gene is TRBV2, the J gene TRBJ2-7. The CDR3 loop spans 14 amino acids. The germline V gene has CDR1 SNHLY and CDR2 FYNNEI.

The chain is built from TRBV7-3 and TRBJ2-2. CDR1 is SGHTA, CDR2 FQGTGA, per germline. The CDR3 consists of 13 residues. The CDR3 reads CASSPREGGELFF.

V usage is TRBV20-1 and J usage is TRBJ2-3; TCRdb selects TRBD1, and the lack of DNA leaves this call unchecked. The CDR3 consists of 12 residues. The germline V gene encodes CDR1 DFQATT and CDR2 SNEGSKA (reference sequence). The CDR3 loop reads CSGSGPSDTQYF.

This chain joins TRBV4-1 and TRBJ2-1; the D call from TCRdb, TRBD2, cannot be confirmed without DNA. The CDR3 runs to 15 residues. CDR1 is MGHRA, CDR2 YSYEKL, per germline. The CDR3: CASSGTSGRYNEQFF.

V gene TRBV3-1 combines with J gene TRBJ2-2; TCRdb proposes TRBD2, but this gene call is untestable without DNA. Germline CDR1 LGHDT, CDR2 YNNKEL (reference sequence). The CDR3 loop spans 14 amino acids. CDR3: CASSQEREWGELFF.

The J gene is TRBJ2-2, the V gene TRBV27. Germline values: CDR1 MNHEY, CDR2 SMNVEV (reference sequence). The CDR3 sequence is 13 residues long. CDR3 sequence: CASSVDRGIGLFF.

The CDR3 loop reads CASSLGGGTTVGELFF. The chain has TRBV27 and TRBJ2-2; TCRdb proposes TRBD1, but this gene call is untestable without DNA. The CDR3 is made up of 16 amino acids. From germline, CDR1 is MNHEY and CDR2 SMNVEV (reference sequence).

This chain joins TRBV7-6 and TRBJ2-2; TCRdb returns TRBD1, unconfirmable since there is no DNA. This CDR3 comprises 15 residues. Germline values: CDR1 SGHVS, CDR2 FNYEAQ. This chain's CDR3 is CASSLDRGGTGELFF.

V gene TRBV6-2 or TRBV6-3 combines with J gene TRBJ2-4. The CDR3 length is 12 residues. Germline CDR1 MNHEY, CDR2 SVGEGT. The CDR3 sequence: CASSNSAQVQYF.

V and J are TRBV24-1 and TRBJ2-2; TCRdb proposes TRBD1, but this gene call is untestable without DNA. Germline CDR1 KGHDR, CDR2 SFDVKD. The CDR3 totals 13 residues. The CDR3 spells CATSFSGGEELFF.

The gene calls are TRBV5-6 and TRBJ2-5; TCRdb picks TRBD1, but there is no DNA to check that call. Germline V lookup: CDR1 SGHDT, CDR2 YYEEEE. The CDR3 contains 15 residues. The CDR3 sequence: CASSLGQGAWETQYF. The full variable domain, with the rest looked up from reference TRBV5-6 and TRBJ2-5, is DAGVTQSPTHLIKTRGQQVTLRCSPKSGHDTVSWYQQALGQGPQFIFQYYEEEERQRGNFPDRFSGHQFPNYSSELNVNALLLGDSALYLCASSLGQGAWETQYFGPGTRLLVL.

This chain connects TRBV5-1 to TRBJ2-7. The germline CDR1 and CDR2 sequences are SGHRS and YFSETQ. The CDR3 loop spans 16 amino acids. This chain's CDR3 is CASSPDAHTSSYEQYF.

The CDR3 is CAWYKNMNTEAFF. The chain joins TRBV30 to TRBJ1-1. The CDR3 runs to 13 residues. The germline CDR1 and CDR2 sequences are GTSNPN and SVGIG (reference sequence).

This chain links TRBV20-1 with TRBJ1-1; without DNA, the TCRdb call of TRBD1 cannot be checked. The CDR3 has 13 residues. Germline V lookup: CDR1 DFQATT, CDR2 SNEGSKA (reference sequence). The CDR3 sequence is CRPSDRESGEAFF.

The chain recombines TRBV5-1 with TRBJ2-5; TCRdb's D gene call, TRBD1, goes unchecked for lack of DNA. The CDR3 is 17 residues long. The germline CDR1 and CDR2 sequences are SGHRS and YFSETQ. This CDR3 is CASSSSNFRDTQETQYF.

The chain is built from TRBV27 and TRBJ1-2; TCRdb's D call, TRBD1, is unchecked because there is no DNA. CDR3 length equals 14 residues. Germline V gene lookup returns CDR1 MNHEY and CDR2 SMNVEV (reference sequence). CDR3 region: CASSPAGATYGYTF.

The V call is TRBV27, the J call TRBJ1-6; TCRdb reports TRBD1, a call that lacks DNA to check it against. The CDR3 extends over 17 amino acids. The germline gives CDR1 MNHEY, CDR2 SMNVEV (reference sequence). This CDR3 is CASSRQTPGQGNSPLHF.

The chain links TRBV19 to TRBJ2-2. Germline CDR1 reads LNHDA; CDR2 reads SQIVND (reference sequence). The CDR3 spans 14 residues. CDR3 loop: CASKWESNTGELFF. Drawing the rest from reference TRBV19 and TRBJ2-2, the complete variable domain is DGGITQSPKYLFRKEGQNVTLSCEQNLNHDAMYWYRQDPGQGLRLIYYSQIVNDFQKGDIAEGYSVSREKKESFPLTVTSAQKNPTAFYLCASKWESNTGELFFGEGSRLTVL.

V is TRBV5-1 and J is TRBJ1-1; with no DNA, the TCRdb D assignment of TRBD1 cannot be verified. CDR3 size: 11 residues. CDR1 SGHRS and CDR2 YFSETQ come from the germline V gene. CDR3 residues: CASSPGGKAFF.

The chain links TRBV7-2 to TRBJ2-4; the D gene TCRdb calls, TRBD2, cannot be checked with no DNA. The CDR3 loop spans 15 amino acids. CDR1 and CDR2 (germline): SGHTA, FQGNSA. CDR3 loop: CASSLEGTGLRIQYF.

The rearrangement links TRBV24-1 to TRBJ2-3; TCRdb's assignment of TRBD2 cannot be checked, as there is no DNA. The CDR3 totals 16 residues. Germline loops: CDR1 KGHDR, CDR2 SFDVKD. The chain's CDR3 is CATSDKAGTSTDTQYF.